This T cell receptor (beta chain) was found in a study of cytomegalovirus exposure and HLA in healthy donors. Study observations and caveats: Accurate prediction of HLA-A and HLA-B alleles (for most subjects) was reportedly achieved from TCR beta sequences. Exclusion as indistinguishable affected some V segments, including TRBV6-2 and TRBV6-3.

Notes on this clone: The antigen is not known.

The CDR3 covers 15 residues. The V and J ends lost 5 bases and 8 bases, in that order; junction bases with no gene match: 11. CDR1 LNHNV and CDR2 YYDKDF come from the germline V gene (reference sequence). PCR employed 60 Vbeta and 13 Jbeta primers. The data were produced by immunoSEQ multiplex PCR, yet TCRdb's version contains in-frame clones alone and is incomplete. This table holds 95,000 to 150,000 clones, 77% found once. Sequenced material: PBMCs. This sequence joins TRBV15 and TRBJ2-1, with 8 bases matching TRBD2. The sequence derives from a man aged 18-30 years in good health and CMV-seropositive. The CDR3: CATSLPGLGRDEQFF. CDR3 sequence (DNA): TGTGCCACCAGCTTACCGGGACTAGGGAGGGATGAGCAGTTCTTC.